The rows below give T cell receptor beta chains drawn from one sample of a study of cytomegalovirus exposure and HLA in healthy donors. Some clones are missing from TCRdb's copy, which holds only in-frame ones; the method was immunoSEQ multiplex PCR. Among approximately 110,000 clones listed, about 81% were seen once. Specimen: PBMCs. The source of these receptors is a woman aged 25 to 39 in good health and CMV-seronegative. Each CDR3 is given with its conserved first and last residue. The order of the fields is clone size, V gene, D gene, J gene, CDR3 protein, CDR3 DNA. The D gene is left open where the match is weak. Size values are once, few and many counts, or a class for expanded clones, and some rows have none.

-,TRBV21-1,-,TRBJ1-1,CASSRVRMNTEAFF,TGTGCCAGCAGCAGAGTCCGTATGAACACTGAAGCTTTCTTT
-,TRBV4-2,-,TRBJ1-1,CASSRGTEAFF,TGTGCCAGCAGCCGAGGAACTGAAGCTTTCTTT
-,TRBV27,TRBD2,TRBJ2-3,CASRTSGGRDTQYF,TGTGCCAGCCGGACTAGCGGGGGGAGGGATACGCAGTATTTT
few,TRBV7-2,TRBD2,TRBJ2-1,CASSRAGAVYNEQFF,TGTGCCAGCAGCCGGGCGGGAGCCGTCTACAATGAGCAGTTCTTC
-,TRBV27,TRBD1,TRBJ2-1,CASTLRTGKYNEQFF,TGTGCCAGCACCTTAAGGACAGGTAAATACAATGAGCAGTTCTTC
-,TRBV19,-,TRBJ2-3,CASSTRDSNTDTQYF,TGTGCCAGTAGCACCCGGGACTCCAACACAGATACGCAGTATTTT
-,TRBV6-1,-,TRBJ1-5,CASSEGWSALYSNQPQHF,TGTGCCAGCAGTGAAGGGTGGTCAGCGCTGTATAGCAATCAGCCCCAGCATTTT
-,TRBV2,TRBD1,TRBJ1-6,CASRNQGDGSPLHF,TGTGCCAGCAGGAACCAGGGGGATGGCTCACCCCTCCACTTT
-,TRBV7-9,TRBD2,TRBJ2-1,CASHGELAASSYNEQFF,TGTGCCAGCCATGGAGAACTAGCGGCAAGCTCCTACAATGAGCAGTTCTTC
-,TRBV15,-,TRBJ2-1,CATSRARGYNEQFF,TGTGCCACCAGCAGAGCGCGGGGTTACAATGAGCAGTTCTTC
-,TRBV6-5,-,TRBJ2-7,CASSYSGVSSYEQYF,TGTGCCAGCAGTTACTCCGGGGTAAGCTCCTACGAGCAGTACTTC
-,TRBV10-3,TRBD2,TRBJ2-5,CAISEVAGEETQYF,TGTGCCATCAGTGAGGTAGCGGGAGAAGAGACCCAGTACTTC
-,TRBV19,-,TRBJ2-3,CASSMSAPSTDTQYF,TGTGCCAGTAGTATGAGCGCACCTAGCACAGATACGCAGTATTTT
-,TRBV14,TRBD1,TRBJ1-4,CASSKTGGTNEKLFF,TGTGCCAGCAGCAAAACAGGGGGAACTAATGAAAAACTGTTTTTT
-,TRBV2,-,TRBJ2-2,CASSVSPRRGELFF,TGTGCCAGCAGCGTTAGCCCCCGGCGCGGGGAGCTGTTTTTT
-,TRBV30,TRBD1,TRBJ2-7,CAWSWDSRTYEQYF,TGTGCCTGGAGTTGGGACAGTAGGACCTACGAGCAGTACTTC
once,TRBV11-3,-,TRBJ2-3,CASSKGQGFSDTQYF,TGTGCCAGCAGCAAAGGGCAGGGGTTTTCAGATACGCAGTATTTT
-,TRBV6-5,-,TRBJ2-1,CASRTQGNTYNEQFF,TGTGCCAGCAGAACCCAGGGGAATACCTACAATGAGCAGTTCTTC
-,TRBV21-1,-,TRBJ1-1,CASSGAGTGWGAFF,TGTGCCAGCAGCGGGGCCGGGACAGGGTGGGGAGCTTTCTTT
-,TRBV5-1,TRBD1,TRBJ1-1,CASSLLAGGTEAFF,TGCGCCAGCAGCTTGTTAGCAGGGGGCACTGAAGCTTTCTTT
few,TRBV6-5,TRBD1,TRBJ1-1,CASRYDRVEAEAFF,TGTGCCAGCAGGTACGACAGGGTGGAGGCTGAAGCTTTCTTT
-,TRBV7-6,TRBD2,TRBJ2-2,CASSPPKERGDTGELFF,TGTGCCAGCAGCCCCCCCAAGGAGCGGGGGGATACCGGGGAGCTGTTTTTT
-,TRBV12-5,-,TRBJ2-5,CASGFEGGDETQYF,TGTGCTAGTGGTTTCGAGGGGGGGGATGAGACCCAGTACTTC
-,TRBV9,TRBD2,TRBJ2-3,CASSASLVAGGGDTQYF,TGTGCCAGCAGCGCCTCCTTGGTAGCGGGAGGTGGAGATACGCAGTATTTT
-,TRBV27,TRBD2,TRBJ2-7,CASRGTSGNSYEQYF,TGTGCCAGCAGAGGGACTAGCGGGAATTCCTACGAGCAGTACTTC
-,TRBV9,TRBD2,TRBJ2-5,CASSQGLAGRETQYF,TGTGCCAGCAGCCAGGGACTAGCGGGAAGAGAGACCCAGTACTTC
-,TRBV7-2,-,TRBJ1-2,CASSLDGRVTF,TGTGCCAGCAGCTTGGATGGGAGGGTCACCTTC
-,TRBV18,-,TRBJ2-6,CASSPRAGDHSGANVLTF,TGTGCCAGCTCACCAAGGGCAGGGGACCACTCTGGGGCCAACGTCCTGACTTTC
-,TRBV4-1,-,TRBJ1-1,CASSQLQGSEAFF,TGCGCCAGCAGCCAACTACAGGGTAGTGAAGCTTTCTTT
-,TRBV19,-,TRBJ1-2,CASTQGPYGYTF,TGTGCCAGTACACAGGGACCCTATGGCTACACCTTC
-,TRBV6-5,TRBD2,TRBJ2-7,CASSYAAGDEQYF,TGTGCCAGCAGTTACGCGGCGGGAGACGAGCAGTACTTC
-,TRBV28,TRBD2,TRBJ2-3,CASSLAGGRTDTQYF,TGTGCCAGCAGTTTGGCGGGAGGGCGCACAGATACGCAGTATTTT
-,TRBV10-3,-,TRBJ2-5,CAISEKQGKETQYF,TGTGCCATCAGTGAGAAACAGGGCAAAGAGACCCAGTACTTC
-,TRBV10-1,-,TRBJ1-1,CASSSETGIEAFF,TGCGCCAGCAGCTCCGAAACGGGGATTGAAGCTTTCTTT
-,TRBV11-3,TRBD2,TRBJ2-7,CASSPRTSGRSEQYF,TGTGCCAGCAGCCCCCGGACTAGCGGGAGGAGCGAGCAGTACTTC
-,TRBV5-1,TRBD1,TRBJ1-2,CASSTGQQNNYGYTF,TGCGCCAGCAGCACGGGACAGCAAAATAACTATGGCTACACCTTC
-,TRBV6-5,TRBD1,TRBJ1-1,CASSYLRTGNTEAFF,TGTGCCAGCAGTTACCTAAGGACAGGGAACACTGAAGCTTTCTTT
-,TRBV30,TRBD1,TRBJ1-4,CAWRGTGTNEKLFF,TGTGCCTGGAGAGGGACAGGGACTAATGAAAAACTGTTTTTT
-,TRBV7-9,-,TRBJ2-7,CASSLAAAVNSYEQYF,TGTGCCAGCAGCTTAGCTGCGGCGGTGAACTCCTACGAGCAGTACTTC
-,TRBV5-6,-,TRBJ1-2,CASSLGLVRTYGYTF,TGTGCCAGCAGCTTGGGTTTAGTCAGGACTTATGGCTACACCTTC
few,TRBV4-2,TRBD2,TRBJ2-5,CASSIERGGGTETQYF,TGTGCCAGCAGCATCGAACGGGGGGGCGGGACCGAGACCCAGTACTTC
-,TRBV19,-,TRBJ1-1,CASSMRKVMNTEAFF,TGTGCCAGTAGTATGCGGAAGGTAATGAACACTGAAGCTTTCTTT
-,TRBV19,TRBD1,TRBJ1-1,CASRTRQGQEAFF,TGTGCCAGTAGAACCCGACAGGGGCAGGAAGCTTTCTTT
-,TRBV5-1,TRBD1,TRBJ1-4,CASSKGQGSGTNEKLFF,TGCGCCAGCAGCAAGGGACAGGGCTCCGGAACTAATGAAAAACTGTTTTTT
-,TRBV7-3,-,TRBJ2-3,CASSLSGLSDTQYF,TGTGCCAGCAGCTTATCAGGGCTATCAGATACGCAGTATTTT
-,TRBV2,TRBD2,TRBJ2-1,CASSEWVAGEAEQFF,TGTGCCAGCAGTGAGTGGGTAGCGGGAGAGGCTGAGCAGTTCTTC
-,TRBV6-1,TRBD1,TRBJ1-2,CASIRDRGFGYTF,TGTGCCAGCATAAGGGACAGGGGCTTCGGCTACACCTTC